This T cell receptor (beta chain) emerged from a study of fetal regulatory T cell absence and autoimmunity. Germline CDR1 SGHDT, CDR2 YYEEEE. V gave up 0 bases and J gave up 13 bases, with 10 bases separating them. This CDR3 has 11 residues. Sequencing was at survey level. Clones were read by immunoSEQ multiplex PCR, and TCRdb kept only the in-frame ones, dropping some. The repertoire holds about 46,000 clones, with just under 85% as singletons. Study results and limitations: Compared with cord blood, pancreas showed oligoclonal TCR enrichment, some clones over 95-fold. Pancreas and cord blood did not differ much in TRB family usage.

Points on this clone: Its target is unknown.

This TCR derives from a newborn boy with IPEX syndrome. The genes are TRBV5-6 and TRBJ2-5; no firm D call. Sequencing was performed on cord blood. Written as DNA, the CDR3 is TGTGCCAGCAGCTTGGCGGACCAGACGTACTTC. Residues: CASSLADQTYF.